Reported below is one T cell receptor beta chain. Using immunoSEQ multiplex PCR, the repertoire was profiled, and TCRdb retains in-frame clones only, with some absent. The table has about 200,000 clones, 80% to 85% seen once. This specimen belongs to a study of blood T cell repertoires in COVID-19. Study-wide context: Sample material is recorded as cDNA or gDNA derived from T cells, B-cell-depleted T cells, or PBMCs.

Trimming stripped 1 base from V and 3 bases from J, with 8 bases between. Germline V gene sequence: CDR1 MDHEN, CDR2 SYDVKM. The CDR3 extends over 14 amino acids. The genes are TRBV28 and TRBJ2-3; D perhaps matches TRBD2 (6 bases). The sequence came from a human donor in a cohort sampled during active COVID-19. The sample consisted of peripheral blood. This CDR3 is CASSLSGRTDTQYF. The DNA for the CDR3 is TGTGCCAGCAGTTTATCCGGGAGAACAGATACGCAGTATTTT.